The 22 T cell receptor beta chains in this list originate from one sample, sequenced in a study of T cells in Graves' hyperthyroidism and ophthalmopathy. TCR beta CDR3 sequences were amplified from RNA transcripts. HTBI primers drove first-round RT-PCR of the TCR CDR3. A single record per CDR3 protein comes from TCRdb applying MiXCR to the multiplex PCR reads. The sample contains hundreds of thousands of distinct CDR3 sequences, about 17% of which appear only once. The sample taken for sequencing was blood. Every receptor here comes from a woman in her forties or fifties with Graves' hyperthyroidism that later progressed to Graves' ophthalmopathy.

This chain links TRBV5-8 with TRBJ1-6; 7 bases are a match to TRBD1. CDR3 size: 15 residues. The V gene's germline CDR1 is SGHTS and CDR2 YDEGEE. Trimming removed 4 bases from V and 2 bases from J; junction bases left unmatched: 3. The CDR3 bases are TGTGCCAGCAGCAAAGGGACAGCCTATAATTCACCCCTCCACTTT. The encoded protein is CASSKGTAYNSPLHF.

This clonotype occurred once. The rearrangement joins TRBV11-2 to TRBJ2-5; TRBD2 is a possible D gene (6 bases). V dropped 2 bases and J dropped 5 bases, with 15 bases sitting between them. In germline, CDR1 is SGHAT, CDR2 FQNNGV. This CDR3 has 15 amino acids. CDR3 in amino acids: CASSLPTSRAETQYF. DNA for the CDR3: TGTGCCAGCAGCTTACCCACTAGCCGGGCGGAGACCCAGTACTTC.

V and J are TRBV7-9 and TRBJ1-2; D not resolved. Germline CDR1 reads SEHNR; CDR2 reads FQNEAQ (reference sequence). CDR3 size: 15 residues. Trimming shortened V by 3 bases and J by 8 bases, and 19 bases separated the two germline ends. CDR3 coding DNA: TGTGCCAGCAGCTTGAAACCCGCCCCCGTGGGGGGCTACACCTTC. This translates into CASSLKPAPVGGYTF.

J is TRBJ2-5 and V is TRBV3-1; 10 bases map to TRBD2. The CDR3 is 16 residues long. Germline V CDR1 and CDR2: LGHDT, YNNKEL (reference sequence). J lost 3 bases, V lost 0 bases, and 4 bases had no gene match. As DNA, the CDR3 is TGTGCCAGCAGCCAAGACCTCGGACTAGCGGAAGAGACCCAGTACTTC. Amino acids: CASSQDLGLAEETQYF.

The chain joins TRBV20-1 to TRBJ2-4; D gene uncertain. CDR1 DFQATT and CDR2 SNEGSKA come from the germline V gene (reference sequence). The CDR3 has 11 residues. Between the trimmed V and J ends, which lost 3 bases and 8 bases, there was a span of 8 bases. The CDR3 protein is CSARGIDIQYF. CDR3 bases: TGCAGTGCTAGGGGGATTGACATTCAGTACTTC.

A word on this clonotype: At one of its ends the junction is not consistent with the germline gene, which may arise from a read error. The CDR3 nucleotides read TGTGCCAGCCTTAAGACAGGGAAGTTGACTGAAACTTTCTTT. Its translation: CASLKTGKLTETFF. The chain is built from TRBV2 and TRBJ1-1; 7 nucleotides line up with TRBD1. Germline CDR1 and CDR2: SNHLY and FYNNEI. The CDR3 spans 14 residues. The whole variable domain, remainder taken from reference TRBV2 and TRBJ1-1, is EPEVTQTPSHQVTQMGQEVILRCVPISNHLYFYWYRQILGQKVEFLVSFYNNEISEKSEIFDDQFSVERPDGSNFTLKIRSTKLEDSAMYFCASLKTGKLTETFFGQGTRLTVV.

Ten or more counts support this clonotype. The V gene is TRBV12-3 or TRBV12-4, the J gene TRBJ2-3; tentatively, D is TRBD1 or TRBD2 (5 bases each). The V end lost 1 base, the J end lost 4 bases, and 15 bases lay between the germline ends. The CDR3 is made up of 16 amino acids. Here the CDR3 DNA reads TGTGCCAGCAGTTTAGGTTCTGGGGGATTCGCAGATACGCAGTATTTT. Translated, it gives CASSLGSGGFADTQYF.

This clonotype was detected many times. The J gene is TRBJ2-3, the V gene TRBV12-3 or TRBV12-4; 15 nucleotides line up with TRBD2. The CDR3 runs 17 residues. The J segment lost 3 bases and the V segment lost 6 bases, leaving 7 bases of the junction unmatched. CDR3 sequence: CASRPGTSGGLTDTQYF. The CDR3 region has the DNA TGTGCCAGCAGACCCGGGACTAGCGGGGGGTTAACAGATACGCAGTATTTT.

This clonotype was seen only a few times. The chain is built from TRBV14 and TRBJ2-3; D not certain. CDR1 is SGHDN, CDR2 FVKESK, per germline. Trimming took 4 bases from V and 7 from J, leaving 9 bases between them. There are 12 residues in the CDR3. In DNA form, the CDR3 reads TGTGCCAGCAGCCTGACTGATTATACGCAGTATTTT. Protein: CASSLTDYTQYF.

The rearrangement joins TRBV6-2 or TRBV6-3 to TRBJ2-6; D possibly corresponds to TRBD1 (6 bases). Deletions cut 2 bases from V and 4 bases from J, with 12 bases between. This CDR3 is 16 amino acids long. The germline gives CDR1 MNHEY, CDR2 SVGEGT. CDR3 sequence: CASSYPTGTGANVLTF. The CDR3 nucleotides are TGTGCCAGCAGTTACCCTACAGGGACCGGGGCCAACGTCCTGACTTTC.

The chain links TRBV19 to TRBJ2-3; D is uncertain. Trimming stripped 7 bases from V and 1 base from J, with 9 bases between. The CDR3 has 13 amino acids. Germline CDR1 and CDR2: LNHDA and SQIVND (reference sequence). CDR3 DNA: TGTGCCAGTAATTCGGACCGCACAGATACGCAGTATTTT. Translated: CASNSDRTDTQYF.

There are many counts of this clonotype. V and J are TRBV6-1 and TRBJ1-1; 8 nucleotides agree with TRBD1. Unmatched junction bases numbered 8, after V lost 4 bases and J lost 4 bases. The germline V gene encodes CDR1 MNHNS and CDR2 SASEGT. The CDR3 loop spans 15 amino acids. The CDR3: CASSVSGTGLTEAFF. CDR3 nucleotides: TGTGCCAGCAGTGTAAGCGGGACAGGCCTCACTGAAGCTTTCTTT.

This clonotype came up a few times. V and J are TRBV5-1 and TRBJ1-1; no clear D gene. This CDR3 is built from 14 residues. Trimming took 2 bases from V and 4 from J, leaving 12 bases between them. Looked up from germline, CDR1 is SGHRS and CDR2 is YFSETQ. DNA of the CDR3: TGCGCCAGCAGCTTTGGGAGAGGGATCACTGAAGCTTTCTTT. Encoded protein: CASSFGRGITEAFF.

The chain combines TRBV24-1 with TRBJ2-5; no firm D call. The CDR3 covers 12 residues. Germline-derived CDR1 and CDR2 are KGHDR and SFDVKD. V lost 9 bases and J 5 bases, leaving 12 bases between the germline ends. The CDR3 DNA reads TGTGCCACCTCTAACTTGGGCGAGACCCAGTACTTC. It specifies CATSNLGETQYF.

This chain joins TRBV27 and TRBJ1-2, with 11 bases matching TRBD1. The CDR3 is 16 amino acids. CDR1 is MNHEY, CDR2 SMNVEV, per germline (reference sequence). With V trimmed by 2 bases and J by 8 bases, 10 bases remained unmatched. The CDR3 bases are TGTGCCAGCAGTTTAGCTGGGACAGGGGGACAGCGGGGCTACACCTTC. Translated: CASSLAGTGGQRGYTF.

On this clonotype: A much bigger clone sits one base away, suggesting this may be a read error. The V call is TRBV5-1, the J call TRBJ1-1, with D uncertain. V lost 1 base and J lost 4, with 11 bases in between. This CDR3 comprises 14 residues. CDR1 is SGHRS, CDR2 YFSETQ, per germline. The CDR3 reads CASSLSVDGTEAFF. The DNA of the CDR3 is TGCGCCAGCAGCTTGTCAGTAGATGGCACTGAAGCTTTCTTT.

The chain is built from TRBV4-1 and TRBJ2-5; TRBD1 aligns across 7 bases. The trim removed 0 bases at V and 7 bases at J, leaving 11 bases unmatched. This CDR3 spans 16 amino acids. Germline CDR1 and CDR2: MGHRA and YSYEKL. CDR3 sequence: CASSQETGYLFGTQYF. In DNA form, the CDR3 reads TGCGCCAGCAGCCAAGAGACAGGGTATTTGTTTGGGACCCAGTACTTC.

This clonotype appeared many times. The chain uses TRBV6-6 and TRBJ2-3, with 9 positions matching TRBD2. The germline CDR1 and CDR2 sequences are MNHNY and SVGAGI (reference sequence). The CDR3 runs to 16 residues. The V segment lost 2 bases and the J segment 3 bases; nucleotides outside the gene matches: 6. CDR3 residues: CASSYRGGGATDTQYF. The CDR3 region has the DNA TGTGCCAGCAGTTACAGAGGCGGGGGGGCTACAGATACGCAGTATTTT.

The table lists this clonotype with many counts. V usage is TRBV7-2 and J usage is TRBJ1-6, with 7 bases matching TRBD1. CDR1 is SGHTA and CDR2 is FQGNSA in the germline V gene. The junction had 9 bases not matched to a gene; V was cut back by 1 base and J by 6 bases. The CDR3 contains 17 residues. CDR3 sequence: CASSLEGQPSGNSPLHF. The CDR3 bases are TGTGCCAGCAGCTTAGAGGGACAGCCGTCCGGTAATTCACCCCTCCACTTT.

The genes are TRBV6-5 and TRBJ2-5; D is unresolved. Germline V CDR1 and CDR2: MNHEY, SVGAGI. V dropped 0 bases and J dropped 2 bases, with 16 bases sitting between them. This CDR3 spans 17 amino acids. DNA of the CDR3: TGTGCCAGCAGTTACTCGAACTATGAAGGGCTACAAGAGACCCAGTACTTC. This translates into CASSYSNYEGLQETQYF.

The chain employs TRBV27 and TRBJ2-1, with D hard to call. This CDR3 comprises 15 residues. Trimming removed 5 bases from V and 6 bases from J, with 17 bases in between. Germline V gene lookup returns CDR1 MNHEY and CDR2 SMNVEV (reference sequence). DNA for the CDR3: TGTGCCAGCAGTACCCCTAGACATACCCTCAATGAGCAGTTCTTC. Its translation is CASSTPRHTLNEQFF.

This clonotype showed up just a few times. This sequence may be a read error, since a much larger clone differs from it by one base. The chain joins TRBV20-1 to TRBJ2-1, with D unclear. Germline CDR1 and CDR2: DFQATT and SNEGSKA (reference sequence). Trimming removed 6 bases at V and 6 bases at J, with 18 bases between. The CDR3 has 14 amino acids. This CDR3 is CSADHWAPGNEQFF. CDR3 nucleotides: TGCAGTGCGGATCACTGGGCCCCGGGCAATGAGCAGTTCTTC.